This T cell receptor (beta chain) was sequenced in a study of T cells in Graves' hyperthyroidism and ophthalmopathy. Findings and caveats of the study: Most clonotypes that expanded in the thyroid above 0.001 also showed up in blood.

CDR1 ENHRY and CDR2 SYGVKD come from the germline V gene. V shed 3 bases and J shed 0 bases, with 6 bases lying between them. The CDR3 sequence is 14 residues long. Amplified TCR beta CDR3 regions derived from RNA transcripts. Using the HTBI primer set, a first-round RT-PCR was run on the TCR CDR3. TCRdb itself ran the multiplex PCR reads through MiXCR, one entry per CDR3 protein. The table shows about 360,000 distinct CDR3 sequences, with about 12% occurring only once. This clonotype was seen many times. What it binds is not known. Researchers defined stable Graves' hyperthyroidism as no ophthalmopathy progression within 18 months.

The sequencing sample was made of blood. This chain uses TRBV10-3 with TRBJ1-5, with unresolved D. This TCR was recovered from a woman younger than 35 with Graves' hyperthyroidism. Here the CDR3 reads CAISEGGSNQPQHF. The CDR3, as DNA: TGTGCCATCAGTGAAGGCGGTAGCAATCAGCCCCAGCATTTT.